The sequence of this T cell receptor beta chain was determined in a study of cytomegalovirus exposure and HLA in healthy donors. Findings and limits, study-wide: By HLA locus, TCR association rates varied in a later analysis, with DRB1 showing the most and HLA-C the fewest.

The PCR made use of 60 Vbeta and 13 Jbeta primers. Clones were read by immunoSEQ multiplex PCR, and TCRdb kept only the in-frame ones, dropping some. The sample consists of roughly 240,000 clones, 82% of them appearing once. A remark on this clone: Antigen: not known.

The receptor was derived from a woman aged 40-49 years in good health and CMV-seropositive. The specimen sequenced was PBMCs.

The CDR3: CARSPSPRRRAYEQYF. CDR3 nucleotide sequence: TGTGCCAGAAGCCCCTCGCCTAGAAGGAGGGCCTACGAGCAGTACTTC. The V gene is TRBV7-5, the J gene TRBJ2-7; TRBD2, as called in the table, went unchecked against the DNA. TRBV7-5 represents a pseudogene. There are 16 residues in the CDR3.